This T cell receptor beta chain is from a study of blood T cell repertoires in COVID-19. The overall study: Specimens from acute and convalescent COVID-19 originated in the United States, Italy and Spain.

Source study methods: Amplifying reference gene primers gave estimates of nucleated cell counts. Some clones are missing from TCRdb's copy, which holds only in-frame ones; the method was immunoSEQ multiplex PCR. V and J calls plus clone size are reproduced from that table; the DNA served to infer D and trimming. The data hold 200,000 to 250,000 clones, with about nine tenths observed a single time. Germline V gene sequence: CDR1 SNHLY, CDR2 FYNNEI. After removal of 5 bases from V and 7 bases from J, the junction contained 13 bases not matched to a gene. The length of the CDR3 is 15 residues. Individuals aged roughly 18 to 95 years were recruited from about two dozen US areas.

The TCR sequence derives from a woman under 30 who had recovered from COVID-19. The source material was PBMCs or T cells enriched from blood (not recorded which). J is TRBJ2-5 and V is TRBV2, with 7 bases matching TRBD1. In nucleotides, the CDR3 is TGTGCCAGCAGTTCAGACAGGACAGGATACGCGACCCAGTACTTC. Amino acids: CASSSDRTGYATQYF.